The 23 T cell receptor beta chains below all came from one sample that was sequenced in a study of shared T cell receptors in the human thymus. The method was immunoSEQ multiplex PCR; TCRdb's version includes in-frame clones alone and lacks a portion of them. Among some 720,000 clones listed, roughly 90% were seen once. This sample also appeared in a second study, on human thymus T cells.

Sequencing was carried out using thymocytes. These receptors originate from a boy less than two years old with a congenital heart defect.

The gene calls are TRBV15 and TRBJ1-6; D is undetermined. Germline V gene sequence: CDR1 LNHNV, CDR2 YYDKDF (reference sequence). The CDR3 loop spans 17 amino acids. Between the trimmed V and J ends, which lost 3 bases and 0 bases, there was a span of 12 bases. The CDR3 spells CATSRTFVGSYNSPLHF. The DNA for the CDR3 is TGTGCCACCAGCAGGACATTTGTCGGCTCCTATAATTCACCCCTCCACTTT.

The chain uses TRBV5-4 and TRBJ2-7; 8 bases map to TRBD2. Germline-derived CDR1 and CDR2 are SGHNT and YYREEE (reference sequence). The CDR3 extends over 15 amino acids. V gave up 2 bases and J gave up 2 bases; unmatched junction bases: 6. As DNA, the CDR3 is TGTGCCAGCAGCTTACCAGCGGGAGTACCCTACGAGCAGTACTTC. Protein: CASSLPAGVPYEQYF. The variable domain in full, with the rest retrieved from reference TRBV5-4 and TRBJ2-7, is ETGVTQSPTHLIKTRGQQVTLRCSSQSGHNTVSWYQQALGQGPQFIFQYYREEENGRGNFPPRFSGLQFPNYSSELNVNALELDDSALYLCASSLPAGVPYEQYFGPGTRLTVT.

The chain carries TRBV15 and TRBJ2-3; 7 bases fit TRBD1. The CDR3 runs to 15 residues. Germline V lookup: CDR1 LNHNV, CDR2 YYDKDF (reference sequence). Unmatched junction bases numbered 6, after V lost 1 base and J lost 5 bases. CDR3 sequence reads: CATSRGGQTRDTQYF. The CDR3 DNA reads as TGTGCCACCAGCAGAGGGGGACAGACAAGAGATACGCAGTATTTT.

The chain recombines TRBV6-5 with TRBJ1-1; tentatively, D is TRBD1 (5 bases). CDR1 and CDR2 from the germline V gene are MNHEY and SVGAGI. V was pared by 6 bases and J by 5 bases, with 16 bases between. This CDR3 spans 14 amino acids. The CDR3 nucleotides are TGTGCCAGCAGGCTGGAGGGGAGGAGTACTGAAGCTTTCTTT. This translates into CASRLEGRSTEAFF.

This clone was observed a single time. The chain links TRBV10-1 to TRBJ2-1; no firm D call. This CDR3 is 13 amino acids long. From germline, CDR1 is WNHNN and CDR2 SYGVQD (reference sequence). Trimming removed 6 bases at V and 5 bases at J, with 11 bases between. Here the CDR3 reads CASSPYTHNEQFF. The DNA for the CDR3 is TGCGCCAGCAGCCCATACACCCACAATGAGCAGTTCTTC.

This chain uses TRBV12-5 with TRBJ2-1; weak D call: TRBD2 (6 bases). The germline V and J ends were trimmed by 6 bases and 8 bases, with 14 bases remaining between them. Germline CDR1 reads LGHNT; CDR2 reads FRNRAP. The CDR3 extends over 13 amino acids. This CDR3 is CASGGGARHEQFF. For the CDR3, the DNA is TGTGCTAGTGGGGGGGGAGCTAGGCATGAGCAGTTCTTC.

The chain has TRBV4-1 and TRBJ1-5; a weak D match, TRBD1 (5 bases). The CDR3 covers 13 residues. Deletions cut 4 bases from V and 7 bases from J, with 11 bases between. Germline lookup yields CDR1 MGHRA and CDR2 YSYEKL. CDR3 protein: CASSPLRGQPQHF. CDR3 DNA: TGCGCCAGCAGCCCCCTCCGGGGGCAGCCCCAGCATTTT.

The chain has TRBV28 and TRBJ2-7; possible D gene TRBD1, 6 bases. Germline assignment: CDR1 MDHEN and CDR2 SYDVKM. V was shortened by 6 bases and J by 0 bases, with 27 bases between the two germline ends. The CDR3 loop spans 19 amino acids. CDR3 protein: CASRAPEDSYNPLSYEQYF. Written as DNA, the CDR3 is TGTGCCAGCAGAGCCCCCGAGGACAGTTACAACCCTCTCTCCTACGAGCAGTACTTC.

The CDR3 is CASSLASFRGYEQYF. The CDR3 DNA sequence: TGTGCCAGCAGTTTAGCTAGTTTCAGGGGGTACGAGCAGTACTTC. The chain uses TRBV6-1 and TRBJ2-7, with TRBD1 matching over 7 bases. V gave up 5 bases and J gave up 4 bases; unmatched junction bases: 11. Germline V gene sequence: CDR1 MNHNS, CDR2 SASEGT. The CDR3 consists of 15 residues.

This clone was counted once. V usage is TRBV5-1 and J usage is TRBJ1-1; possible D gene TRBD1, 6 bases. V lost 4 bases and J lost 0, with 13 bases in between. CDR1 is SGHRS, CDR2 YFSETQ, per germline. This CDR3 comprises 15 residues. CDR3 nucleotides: TGCGCCAGCAGCCTAGCTACAGGGATGAACACTGAAGCTTTCTTT. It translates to CASSLATGMNTEAFF.

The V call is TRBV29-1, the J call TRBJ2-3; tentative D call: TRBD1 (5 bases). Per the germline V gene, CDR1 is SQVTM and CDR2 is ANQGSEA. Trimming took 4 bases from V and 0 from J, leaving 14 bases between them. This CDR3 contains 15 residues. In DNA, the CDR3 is TGCAGCGTTGGACAGTCCAGTCGTAGCACAGATACGCAGTATTTT. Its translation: CSVGQSSRSTDTQYF.

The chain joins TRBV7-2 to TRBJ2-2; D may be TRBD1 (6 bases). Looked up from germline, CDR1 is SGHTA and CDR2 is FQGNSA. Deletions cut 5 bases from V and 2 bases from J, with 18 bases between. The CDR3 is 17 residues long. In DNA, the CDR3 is TGTGCCAGCAGCCCTTCCTCATCCAGGGGAAACACCGGGGAGCTGTTTTTT. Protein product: CASSPSSSRGNTGELFF.

The CDR3 DNA sequence: TGTGCCAGCAGCCAGACAGGGAGAGAGCAGTACTTC. This encodes CASSQTGREQYF. This chain links TRBV6-5 with TRBJ2-7; TRBD1 matches at 7 bases. Germline CDR1 and CDR2: MNHEY and SVGAGI. J lost 7 bases, V lost 6 bases, and 6 bases had no gene match. CDR3 size: 12 residues.

DNA for the CDR3: TGCAGTGCTAGTCTCCAAGAGACCCAGTACTTC. This gives the protein CSASLQETQYF. V and J are TRBV20-1 and TRBJ2-5; D remains ambiguous. The germline V gene encodes CDR1 DFQATT and CDR2 SNEGSKA (reference sequence). The CDR3 runs 11 residues. Between the trimmed V and J ends, which lost 3 bases and 1 base, there was a span of 3 bases.

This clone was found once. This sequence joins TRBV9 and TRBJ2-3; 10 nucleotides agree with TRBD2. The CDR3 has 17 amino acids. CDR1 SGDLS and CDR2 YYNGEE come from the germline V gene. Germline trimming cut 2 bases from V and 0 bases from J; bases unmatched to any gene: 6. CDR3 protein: CASSVGTSVSSTDTQYF. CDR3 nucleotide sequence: TGTGCCAGCAGCGTGGGGACTAGCGTTTCTAGCACAGATACGCAGTATTTT. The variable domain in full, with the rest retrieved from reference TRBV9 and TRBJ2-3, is DSGVTQTPKHLITATGQRVTLRCSPRSGDLSVYWYQQSLDQGLQFLIQYYNGEERAKGNILERFSAQQFPDLHSELNLSSLELGDSALYFCASSVGTSVSSTDTQYFGPGTRLTVL.

CDR3 sequence reads: CASSSSRGYEQYF. DNA for the CDR3: TGTGCCAGCAGCTCCTCACGGGGGTACGAGCAGTACTTC. V and J are TRBV11-2 and TRBJ2-7; D perhaps matches TRBD2 (6 bases). The V end was cut by 4 bases, the J end by 4 bases, with 11 bases between. Germline V gene lookup returns CDR1 SGHAT and CDR2 FQNNGV. The CDR3 runs 13 residues.

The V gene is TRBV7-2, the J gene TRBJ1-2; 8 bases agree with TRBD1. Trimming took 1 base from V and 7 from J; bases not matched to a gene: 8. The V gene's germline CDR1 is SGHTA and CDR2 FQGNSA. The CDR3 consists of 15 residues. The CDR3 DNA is TGTGCCAGCAGCTTAGGGACAGGGAACTCCTCTGGCTACACCTTC. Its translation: CASSLGTGNSSGYTF. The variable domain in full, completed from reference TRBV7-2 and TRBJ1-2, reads GAGVSQSPSNKVTEKGKDVELRCDPISGHTALYWYRQSLGQGLEFLIYFQGNSAPDKSGLPSDRFSAERTGGSVSTLTIQRTQQEDSAVYLCASSLGTGNSSGYTFGSGTRLTVV.

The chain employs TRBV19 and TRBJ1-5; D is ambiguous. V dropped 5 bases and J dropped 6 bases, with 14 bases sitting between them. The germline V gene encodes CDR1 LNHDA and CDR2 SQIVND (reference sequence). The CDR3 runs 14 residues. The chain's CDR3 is CASSGARRSQPQHF. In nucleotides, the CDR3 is TGTGCCAGTAGTGGTGCGAGGAGGAGTCAGCCCCAGCATTTT.

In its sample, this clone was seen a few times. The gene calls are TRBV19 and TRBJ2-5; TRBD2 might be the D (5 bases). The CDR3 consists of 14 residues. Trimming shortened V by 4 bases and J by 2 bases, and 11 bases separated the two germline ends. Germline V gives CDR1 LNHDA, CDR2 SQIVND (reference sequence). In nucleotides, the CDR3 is TGTGCCAGTAGTAGAGCTAGCCTACAAGAGACCCAGTACTTC. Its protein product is CASSRASLQETQYF.

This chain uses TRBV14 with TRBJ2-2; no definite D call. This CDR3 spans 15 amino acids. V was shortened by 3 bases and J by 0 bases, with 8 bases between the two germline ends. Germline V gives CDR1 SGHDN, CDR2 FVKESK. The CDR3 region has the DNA TGTGCCAGCAGCCAGAGGTCTGCGAACACCGGGGAGCTGTTTTTT. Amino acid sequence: CASSQRSANTGELFF.

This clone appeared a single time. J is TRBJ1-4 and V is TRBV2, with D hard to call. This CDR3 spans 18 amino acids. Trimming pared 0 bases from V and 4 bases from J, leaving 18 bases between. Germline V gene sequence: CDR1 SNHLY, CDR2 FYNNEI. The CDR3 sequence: CASSEAVWSGGFNEKLFF. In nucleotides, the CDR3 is TGTGCCAGCAGTGAAGCGGTATGGTCTGGAGGCTTTAATGAAAAACTGTTTTTT.

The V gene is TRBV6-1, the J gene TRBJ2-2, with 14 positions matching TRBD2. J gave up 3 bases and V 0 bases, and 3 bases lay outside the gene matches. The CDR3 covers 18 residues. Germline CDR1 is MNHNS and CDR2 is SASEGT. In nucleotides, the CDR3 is TGTGCCAGCAGTGAAGCGGGACTAGCGGGAGTGTACACCGGGGAGCTGTTTTTT. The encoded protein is CASSEAGLAGVYTGELFF.

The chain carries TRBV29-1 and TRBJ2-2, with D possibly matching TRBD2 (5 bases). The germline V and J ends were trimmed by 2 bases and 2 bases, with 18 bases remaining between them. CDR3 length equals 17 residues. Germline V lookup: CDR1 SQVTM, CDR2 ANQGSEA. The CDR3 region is CSVEWAPGKNNTGELFF. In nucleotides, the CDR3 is TGCAGCGTTGAATGGGCACCCGGGAAAAACAACACCGGGGAGCTGTTTTTT.